The 18 T cell receptor beta chains presented below share a single source sample, sequenced in a study of cytomegalovirus exposure and HLA in healthy donors (dated by TCRdb to between 2016 and 2019). To prepare the library, the immunoSEQ multiplex PCR assay was applied. For the multiplex PCR, a mixture combining 60 forward primers for TCR Vbeta segments and 13 reverse primers for TCR Jbeta segments was used. Imported from immuneACCESS, the table was reduced by TCRdb to in-frame sequences with V and J called. These copies leave out some clones; in studies compared against another copy, an unresolved V gene accounts for under half, and the cause of the remainder is not known. The sample includes roughly 180,000 clones, with about four fifths observed a single time. The top ten constitute about 4.9% of the sample. Sequencing used PBMCs. The receptors come from a girl aged 10-17 years in good health and CMV-seropositive.

The chain carries TRBV2 and TRBJ1-5, with D perhaps matching TRBD1 (5 bases). This CDR3 region has 15 residues. From germline, CDR1 is SNHLY and CDR2 FYNNEI. V dropped 10 bases and J dropped 0 bases, with 16 bases sitting between them. This chain's CDR3 is CATSPRALSNQPQHF. The CDR3 DNA follows: TGTGCCACCAGCCCCAGGGCCCTTAGCAATCAGCCCCAGCATTTT.

Only a few counts were recorded for this clone. This chain connects TRBV9 to TRBJ2-1; D perhaps matches TRBD1 (5 bases). Germline CDR1 SGDLS, CDR2 YYNGEE. The V and J ends lost 3 bases and 0 bases respectively, with 10 bases between them. There are 15 residues in the CDR3. As DNA, the CDR3 is TGTGCCAGCAGCGGGACATTCGGCTCCTACAATGAGCAGTTCTTC. Its protein is CASSGTFGSYNEQFF. The full variable domain, in which reference TRBV9 and TRBJ2-1 provide the parts outside the CDR3, is DSGVTQTPKHLITATGQRVTLRCSPRSGDLSVYWYQQSLDQGLQFLIQYYNGEERAKGNILERFSAQQFPDLHSELNLSSLELGDSALYFCASSGTFGSYNEQFFGPGTRLTVL.

The chain combines TRBV4-1 with TRBJ2-7; 8 nucleotides line up with TRBD1. V lost 3 bases and J lost 3; bases outside the gene matches: 10. This CDR3 is 16 amino acids long. Germline V CDR1 and CDR2: MGHRA, YSYEKL. Written as DNA, the CDR3 is TGCGCCAGCAGCCAGGGACTTCGCGGACAGGGCTACGAGCAGTACTTC. It is translated as CASSQGLRGQGYEQYF.

This rearrangement joins TRBV6-5 to TRBJ2-2, with D possibly matching TRBD1 (5 bases). From germline, CDR1 is MNHEY and CDR2 SVGAGI. V dropped 7 bases and J dropped 1 base, with 13 bases sitting between them. The CDR3 contains 15 residues. CDR3: CASTRAGRNTGELFF. The CDR3 bases are TGTGCCAGCACCCGGGCAGGGCGGAACACCGGGGAGCTGTTTTTT.

V is TRBV27 and J is TRBJ1-2, with TRBD1 matching 7 bases. Trimming at V came to 3 bases and at J to 8 bases, leaving 6 bases not matched to a gene. Germline CDR1 reads MNHEY; CDR2 reads SMNVEV (reference sequence). CDR3 size: 13 residues. The CDR3 coding sequence is TGTGCCAGCAGTTTTAAGGGGGCGCTCGGCTACACCTTC. Encoded protein: CASSFKGALGYTF.

The chain combines TRBV29-1 with TRBJ2-5; 9 bases align to TRBD1. The V segment lost 4 bases and the J segment 5 bases; nucleotides outside the gene matches: 5. The CDR3 runs 13 residues. Germline V gene lookup returns CDR1 SQVTM and CDR2 ANQGSEA. CDR3 nucleotides: TGCAGCGTTGTAACAGGGGGCTGGGAGACCCAGTACTTC. Translated: CSVVTGGWETQYF.

This chain joins TRBV11-2 and TRBJ1-6; the D gene is possibly TRBD1 (6 bases). With 4 bases removed from V and 10 bases from J, the gap between germline ends came to 14 bases. CDR3 length: 14 amino acids. Germline CDR1 and CDR2: SGHAT and FQNNGV. The CDR3 loop is CASSYGGLSSPLHF. CDR3 sequence (DNA): TGTGCCAGCAGCTACGGGGGGCTAAGCTCACCCCTCCACTTT. The complete variable domain, with remaining parts taken from reference TRBV11-2 and TRBJ1-6, reads EAGVAQSPRYKIIEKRQSVAFWCNPISGHATLYWYQQILGQGPKLLIQFQNNGVVDDSQLPKDRFSAERLKGVDSTLKIQPAKLEDSAVYLCASSYGGLSSPLHFGNGTRLTVT.

This clone appeared a few times. The chain employs TRBV6-1 and TRBJ1-2; 7 positions match TRBD1. Germline V CDR1 and CDR2: MNHNS, SASEGT. V trimming: 4 bases; J trimming: 5 bases; junction bases outside the gene matches: 13. CDR3 length: 16 residues. The CDR3 DNA is TGTGCCAGCAGTGTACTTGTGGAGGGGGCGCGTTATGGCTACACCTTC. Translated, it gives CASSVLVEGARYGYTF.

The rearrangement links TRBV7-9 to TRBJ2-4, with 7 bases identical to TRBD2. This CDR3 is 17 amino acids long. V lost 0 bases to trimming and J lost 6 bases; unmatched junction nucleotides: 11. Germline assignment: CDR1 SEHNR and CDR2 FQNEAQ (reference sequence). The CDR3 loop reads CASSLAGLAGRRNIQYF. For the CDR3, the DNA is TGTGCCAGCAGCTTAGCGGGGTTAGCGGGCAGAAGAAACATTCAGTACTTC.

This chain uses TRBV19 with TRBJ2-3, with D possibly matching TRBD2 (6 bases). CDR1 LNHDA and CDR2 SQIVND come from the germline V gene (reference sequence). Trimming shortened V by 0 bases and J by 4 bases, and 20 bases separated the two germline ends. The CDR3 consists of 18 residues. The DNA of the CDR3 is TGTGCCAGTAGTATAGACTATATCAATGGTGGAGGGGCAGATACGCAGTATTTT. Amino acids: CASSIDYINGGGADTQYF.

The chain combines TRBV7-9 with TRBJ1-2, with 7 positions matching TRBD1. The trim removed 5 bases at V and 3 bases at J, leaving 9 bases unmatched. CDR1 and CDR2 (germline): SEHNR, FQNEAQ (reference sequence). The CDR3 extends over 15 amino acids. The CDR3 nucleotides are TGTGCCAGCAGCCCAGAAGGGGGCGCTTACTATGGCTACACCTTC. It is translated as CASSPEGGAYYGYTF. Looking up the rest from reference TRBV7-9 and TRBJ1-2 gives the full variable domain: DTGVSQNPRHKITKRGQNVTFRCDPISEHNRLYWYRQTLGQGPEFLTYFQNEAQLEKSRLLSDRFSAERPKGSFSTLEIQRTEQGDSAMYLCASSPEGGAYYGYTFGSGTRLTVV.

J is TRBJ2-7 and V is TRBV25-1; the match to TRBD1 covers 8 bases. In germline, CDR1 is MGHDK, CDR2 SYGVNS. The CDR3 is made up of 14 amino acids. Unmatched junction bases numbered 6, after V lost 5 bases and J lost 3 bases. DNA of the CDR3: TGTGCCAGCAGTCAGGGGACAGGAGTCTACGAGCAGTACTTC. Protein product: CASSQGTGVYEQYF.

The chain combines TRBV27 with TRBJ2-7, with D tentatively TRBD1 (6 bases). The CDR3 length is 13 residues. V was clipped by 8 bases and J by 1 base, with 12 bases between them. Germline values: CDR1 MNHEY, CDR2 SMNVEV (reference sequence). Here the CDR3 reads CASRETGSYEQYF. For the CDR3, the DNA is TGTGCCAGCCGTGAAACAGGGTCCTACGAGCAGTACTTC.

The rearrangement links TRBV5-4 to TRBJ1-1; D not resolved. The CDR3 totals 11 residues. Trimming stripped 7 bases from V and 7 bases from J, with 11 bases between. Per the germline V gene, CDR1 is SGHNT and CDR2 is YYREEE (reference sequence). The CDR3 here is CASGYADEAFF. The CDR3 coding sequence is TGTGCCAGCGGCTATGCGGATGAAGCTTTCTTT.

A few counts support this clone. V and J are TRBV29-1 and TRBJ2-4; maybe TRBD1 (5 bases). V lost 1 base to trimming and J lost 0 bases, with 13 bases between them. The CDR3 runs 16 residues. Germline V CDR1 and CDR2: SQVTM, ANQGSEA. The CDR3 sequence is CSVEGTPQGAKNIQYF. In DNA, the CDR3 is TGCAGCGTTGAAGGGACACCCCAAGGAGCCAAAAACATTCAGTACTTC. The whole variable domain, filled in from reference TRBV29-1 and TRBJ2-4, reads SAVISQKPSRDICQRGTSLTIQCQVDSQVTMMFWYRQQPGQSLTLIATANQGSEATYESGFVIDKFPISRPNLTFSTLTVSNMSPEDSSIYLCSVEGTPQGAKNIQYFGAGTRLSVL.

The V call is TRBV6-4, the J call TRBJ1-2, with no clear D. Per the germline V gene, CDR1 is MRHNA and CDR2 is SNTAGT. Deletions cut 0 bases from V and 4 bases from J, with 9 bases between. This CDR3 is 14 amino acids long. The CDR3 sequence is CASSDSSESYGYTF. CDR3 nucleotide sequence: TGTGCCAGCAGTGACTCAAGCGAGAGCTATGGCTACACCTTC.

This clone has a single count. The chain uses TRBV28 and TRBJ1-2; the match to TRBD1 covers 9 bases. CDR1 and CDR2 from the germline V gene are MDHEN and SYDVKM. The CDR3 is 14 amino acids. With V trimmed by 9 bases and J by 2 bases, 7 bases remained unmatched. In nucleotides, the CDR3 is TGTGCCAGTCGACGGACAGGGGTAAACTATGGCTACACCTTC. This codes for CASRRTGVNYGYTF.

This clone was seen only a few times. The CDR3 here is CASSKGATNQPQHF. CDR3 sequence (DNA): TGTGCCAGCAGTAAAGGGGCCACGAATCAGCCCCAGCATTTT. The rearrangement uses TRBV7-9 and TRBJ1-5; a weak D match, TRBD1 (5 bases). CDR1 and CDR2 from the germline V gene are SEHNR and FQNEAQ (reference sequence). The CDR3 contains 14 residues. V lost 6 bases and J 4 bases, leaving 13 bases between the germline ends.